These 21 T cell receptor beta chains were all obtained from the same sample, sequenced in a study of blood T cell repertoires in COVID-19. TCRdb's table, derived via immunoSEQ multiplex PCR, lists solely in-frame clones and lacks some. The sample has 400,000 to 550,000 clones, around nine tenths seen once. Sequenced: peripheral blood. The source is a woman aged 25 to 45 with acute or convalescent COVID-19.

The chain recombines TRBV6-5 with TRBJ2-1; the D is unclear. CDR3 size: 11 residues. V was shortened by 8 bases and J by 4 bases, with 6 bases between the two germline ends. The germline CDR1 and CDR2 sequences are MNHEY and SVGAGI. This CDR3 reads CASEIYNEQFF. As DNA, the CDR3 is TGTGCCAGCGAGATTTACAATGAGCAGTTCTTC.

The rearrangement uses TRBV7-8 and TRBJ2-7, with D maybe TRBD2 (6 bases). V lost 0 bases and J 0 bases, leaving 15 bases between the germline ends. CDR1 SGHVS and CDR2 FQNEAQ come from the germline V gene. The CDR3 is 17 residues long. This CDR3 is CASSLASAGSYSYEQYF. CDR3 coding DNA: TGTGCCAGCAGCTTAGCCAGTGCGGGGAGCTACTCCTACGAGCAGTACTTC.

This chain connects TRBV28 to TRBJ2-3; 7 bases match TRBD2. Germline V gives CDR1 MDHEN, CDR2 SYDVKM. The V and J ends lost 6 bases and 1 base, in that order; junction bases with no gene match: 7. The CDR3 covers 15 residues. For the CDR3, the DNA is TGTGCCAGCAGCCATCTAGCGGACCGCACAGATACGCAGTATTTT. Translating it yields CASSHLADRTDTQYF. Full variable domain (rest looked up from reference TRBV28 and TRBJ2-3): DVKVTQSSRYLVKRTGEKVFLECVQDMDHENMFWYRQDPGLGLRLIYFSYDVKMKEKGDIPEGYSVSREKKERFSLILESASTNQTSMYLCASSHLADRTDTQYFGPGTRLTVL.

The DNA for the CDR3 is TGTGCCAGTAGTATTTCGGAGGGGAGCTCCTACGAGCAGTACTTC. This codes for CASSISEGSSYEQYF. The chain employs TRBV19 and TRBJ2-7; D perhaps matches TRBD2 (6 bases). V lost 3 bases, J lost 0 bases, and 12 bases lay in between. Germline assignment: CDR1 LNHDA and CDR2 SQIVND (reference sequence). The CDR3 length is 15 residues. The variable domain in full, with the rest retrieved from reference TRBV19 and TRBJ2-7, is DGGITQSPKYLFRKEGQNVTLSCEQNLNHDAMYWYRQDPGQGLRLIYYSQIVNDFQKGDIAEGYSVSREKKESFPLTVTSAQKNPTAFYLCASSISEGSSYEQYFGPGTRLTVT.

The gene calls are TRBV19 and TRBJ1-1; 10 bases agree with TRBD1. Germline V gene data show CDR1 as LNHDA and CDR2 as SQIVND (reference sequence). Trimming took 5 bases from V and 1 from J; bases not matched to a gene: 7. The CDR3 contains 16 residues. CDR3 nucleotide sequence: TGTGCCAGTAGTGCTGCAGGGGACAGGGGGAACACTGAAGCTTTCTTT. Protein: CASSAAGDRGNTEAFF.

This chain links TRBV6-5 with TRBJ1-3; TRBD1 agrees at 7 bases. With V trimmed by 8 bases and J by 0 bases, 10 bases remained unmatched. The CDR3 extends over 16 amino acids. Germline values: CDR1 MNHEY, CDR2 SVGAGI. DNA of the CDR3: TGTGCCAGCGGTTTGGGACAGACGATCTCTGGAAACACCATATATTTT. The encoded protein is CASGLGQTISGNTIYF.

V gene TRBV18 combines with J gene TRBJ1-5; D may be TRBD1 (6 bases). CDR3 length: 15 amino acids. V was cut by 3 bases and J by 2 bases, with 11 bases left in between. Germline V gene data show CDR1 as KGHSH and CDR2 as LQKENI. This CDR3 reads CASSPNRDGNQPQHF. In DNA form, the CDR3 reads TGTGCCAGCTCACCCAACAGGGATGGCAATCAGCCCCAGCATTTT.

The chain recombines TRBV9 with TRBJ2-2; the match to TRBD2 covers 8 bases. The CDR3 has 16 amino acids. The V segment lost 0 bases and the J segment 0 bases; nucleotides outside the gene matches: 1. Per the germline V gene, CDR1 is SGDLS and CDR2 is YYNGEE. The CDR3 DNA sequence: TGTGCCAGCAGCGTAGTCGGGGGGGCGAACACCGGGGAGCTGTTTTTT. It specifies CASSVVGGANTGELFF. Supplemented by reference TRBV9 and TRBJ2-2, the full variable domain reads DSGVTQTPKHLITATGQRVTLRCSPRSGDLSVYWYQQSLDQGLQFLIQYYNGEERAKGNILERFSAQQFPDLHSELNLSSLELGDSALYFCASSVVGGANTGELFFGEGSRLTVL.

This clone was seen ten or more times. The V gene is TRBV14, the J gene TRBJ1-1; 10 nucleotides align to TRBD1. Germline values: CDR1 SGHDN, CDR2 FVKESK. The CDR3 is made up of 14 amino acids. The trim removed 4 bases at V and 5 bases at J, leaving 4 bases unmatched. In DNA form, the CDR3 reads TGTGCCAGCAGCCTGGGACAGGGGAGGACTGAAGCTTTCTTT. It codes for CASSLGQGRTEAFF.

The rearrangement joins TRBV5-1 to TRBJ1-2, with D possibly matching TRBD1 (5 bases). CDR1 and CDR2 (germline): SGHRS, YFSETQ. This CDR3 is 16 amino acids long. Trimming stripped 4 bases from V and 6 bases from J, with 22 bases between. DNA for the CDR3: TGCGCCAGCAGCCCAGAGGGCGGGACCTACTTGAATGGCTACACCTTC. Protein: CASSPEGGTYLNGYTF.

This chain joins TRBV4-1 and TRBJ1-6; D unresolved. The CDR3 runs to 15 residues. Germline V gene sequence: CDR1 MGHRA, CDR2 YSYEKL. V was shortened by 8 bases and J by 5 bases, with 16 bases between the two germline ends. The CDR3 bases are TGCGCCAGCCGCCGGGGAGTTGGGGATAATTCACCCCTCCACTTT. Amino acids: CASRRGVGDNSPLHF.

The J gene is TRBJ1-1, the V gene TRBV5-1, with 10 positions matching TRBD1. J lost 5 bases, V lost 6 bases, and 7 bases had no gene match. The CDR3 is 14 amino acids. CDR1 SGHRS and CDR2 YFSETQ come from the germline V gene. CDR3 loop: CASTWTGGGTEAFF. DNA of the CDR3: TGCGCCAGCACCTGGACAGGGGGAGGTACTGAAGCTTTCTTT.

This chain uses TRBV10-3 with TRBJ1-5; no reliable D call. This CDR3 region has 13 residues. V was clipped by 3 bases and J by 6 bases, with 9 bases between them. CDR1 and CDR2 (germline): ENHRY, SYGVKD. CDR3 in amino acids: CAISESLLQPQHF. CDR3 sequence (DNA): TGTGCCATCAGTGAAAGTCTACTTCAGCCCCAGCATTTT.

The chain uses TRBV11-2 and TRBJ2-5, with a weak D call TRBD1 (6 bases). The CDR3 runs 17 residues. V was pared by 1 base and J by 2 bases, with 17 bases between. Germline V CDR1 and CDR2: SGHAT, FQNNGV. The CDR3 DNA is TGTGCCAGCAGCTTAGGTTTGTGGTTGGACAGACAAGAGACCCAGTACTTC. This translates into CASSLGLWLDRQETQYF.

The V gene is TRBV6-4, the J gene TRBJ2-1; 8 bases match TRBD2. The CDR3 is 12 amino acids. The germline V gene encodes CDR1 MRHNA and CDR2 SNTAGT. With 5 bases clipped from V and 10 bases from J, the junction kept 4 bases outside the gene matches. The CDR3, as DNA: TGTGCCAGCAGTATCAGACTAGCGGAGCAGTTCTTC. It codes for CASSIRLAEQFF.

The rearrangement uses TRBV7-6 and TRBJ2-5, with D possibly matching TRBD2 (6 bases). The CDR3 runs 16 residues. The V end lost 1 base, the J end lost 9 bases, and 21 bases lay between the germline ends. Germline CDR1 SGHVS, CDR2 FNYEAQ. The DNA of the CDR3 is TGTGCCAGCAGCTTAGTCGTCGGGCGGGGTACGGAGGCCCAGTACTTC. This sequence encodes CASSLVVGRGTEAQYF.

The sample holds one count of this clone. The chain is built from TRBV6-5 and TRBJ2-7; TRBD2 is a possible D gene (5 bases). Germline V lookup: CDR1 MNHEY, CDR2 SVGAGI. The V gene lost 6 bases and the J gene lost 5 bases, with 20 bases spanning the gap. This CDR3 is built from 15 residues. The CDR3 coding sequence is TGTGCCAGCAGCCCGAGGTTGCGGGCTAGGGACGAGCAGTACTTC. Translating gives CASSPRLRARDEQYF.

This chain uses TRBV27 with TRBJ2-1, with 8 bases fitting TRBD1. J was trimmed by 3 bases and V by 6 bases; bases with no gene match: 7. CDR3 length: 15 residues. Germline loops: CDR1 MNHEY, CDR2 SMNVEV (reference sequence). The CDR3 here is CASSRTGGFYNEQFF. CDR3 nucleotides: TGTGCCAGCAGCCGAACAGGGGGATTCTACAATGAGCAGTTCTTC.

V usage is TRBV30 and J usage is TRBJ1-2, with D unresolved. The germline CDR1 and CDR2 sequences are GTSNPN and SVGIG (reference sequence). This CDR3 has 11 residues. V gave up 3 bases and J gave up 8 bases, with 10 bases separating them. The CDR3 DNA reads TGTGCCTGGAGCAATTCGGAGGGCTACACCTTC. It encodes CAWSNSEGYTF.

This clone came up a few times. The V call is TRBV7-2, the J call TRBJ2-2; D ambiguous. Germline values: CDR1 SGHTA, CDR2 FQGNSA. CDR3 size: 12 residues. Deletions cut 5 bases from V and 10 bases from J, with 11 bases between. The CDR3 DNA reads TGTGCCAGCAGCCCAGGCTGGGTGGAGCTGTTTTTT. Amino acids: CASSPGWVELFF.

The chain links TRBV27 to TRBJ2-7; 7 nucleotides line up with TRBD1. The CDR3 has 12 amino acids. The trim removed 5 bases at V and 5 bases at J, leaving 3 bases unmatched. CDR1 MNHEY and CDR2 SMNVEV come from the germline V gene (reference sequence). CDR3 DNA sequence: TGTGCCAGCAGTAAGACAGGGAACGAGCAGTACTTC. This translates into CASSKTGNEQYF.